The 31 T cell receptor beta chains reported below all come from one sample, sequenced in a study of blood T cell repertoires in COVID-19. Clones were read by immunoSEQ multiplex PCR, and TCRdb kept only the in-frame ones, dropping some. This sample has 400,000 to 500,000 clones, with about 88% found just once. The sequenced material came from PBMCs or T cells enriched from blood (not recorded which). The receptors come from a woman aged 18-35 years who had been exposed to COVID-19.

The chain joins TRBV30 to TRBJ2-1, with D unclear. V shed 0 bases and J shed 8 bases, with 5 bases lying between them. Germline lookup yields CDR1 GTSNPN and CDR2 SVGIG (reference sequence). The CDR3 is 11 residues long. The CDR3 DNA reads TGTGCCTGGAGTGTATCGGATGAGCAGTTCTTC. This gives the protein CAWSVSDEQFF.

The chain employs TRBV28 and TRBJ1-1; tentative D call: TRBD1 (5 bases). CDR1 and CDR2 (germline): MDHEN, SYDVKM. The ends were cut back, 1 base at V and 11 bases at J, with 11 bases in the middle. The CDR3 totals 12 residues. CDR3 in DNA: TGTGCCAGCAGTTTATACGGGGGTGCGGCTTTCTTT. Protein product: CASSLYGGAAFF.

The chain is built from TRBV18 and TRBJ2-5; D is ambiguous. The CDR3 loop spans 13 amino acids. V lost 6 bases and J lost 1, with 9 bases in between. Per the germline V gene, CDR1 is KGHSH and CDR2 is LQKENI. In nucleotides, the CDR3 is TGTGCCAGCTCGGGCAGCCTCCAAGAGACCCAGTACTTC. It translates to CASSGSLQETQYF.

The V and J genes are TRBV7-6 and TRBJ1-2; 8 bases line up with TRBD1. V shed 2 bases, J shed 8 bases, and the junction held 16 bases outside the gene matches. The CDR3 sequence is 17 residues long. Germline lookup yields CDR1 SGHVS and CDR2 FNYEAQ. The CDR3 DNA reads TGTGCCAGCAGCTTAATCCGACAGGGGCCGCAAGGGGTCGGCTACACCTTC. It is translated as CASSLIRQGPQGVGYTF.

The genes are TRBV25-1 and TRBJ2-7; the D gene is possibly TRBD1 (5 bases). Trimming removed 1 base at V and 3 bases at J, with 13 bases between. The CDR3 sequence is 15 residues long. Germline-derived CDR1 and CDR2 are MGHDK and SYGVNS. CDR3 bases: TGTGCCAGCAGTGAATTAAATACAGGACGCTACGAGCAGTACTTC. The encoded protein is CASSELNTGRYEQYF.

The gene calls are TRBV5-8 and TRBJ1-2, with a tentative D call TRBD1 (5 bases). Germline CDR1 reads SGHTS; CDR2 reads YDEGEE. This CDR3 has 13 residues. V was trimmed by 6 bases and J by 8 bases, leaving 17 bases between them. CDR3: CASIFMGGRGYTF. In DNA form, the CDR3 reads TGTGCCAGCATCTTTATGGGGGGACGGGGCTACACCTTC.

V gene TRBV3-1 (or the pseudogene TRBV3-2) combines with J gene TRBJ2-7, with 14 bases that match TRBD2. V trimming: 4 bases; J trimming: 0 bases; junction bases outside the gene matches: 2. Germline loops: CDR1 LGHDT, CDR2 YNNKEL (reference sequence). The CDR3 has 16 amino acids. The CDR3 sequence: CASSPGTSGGSYEQYF. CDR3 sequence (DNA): TGTGCCAGCAGCCCTGGGACTAGCGGGGGCTCCTACGAGCAGTACTTC.

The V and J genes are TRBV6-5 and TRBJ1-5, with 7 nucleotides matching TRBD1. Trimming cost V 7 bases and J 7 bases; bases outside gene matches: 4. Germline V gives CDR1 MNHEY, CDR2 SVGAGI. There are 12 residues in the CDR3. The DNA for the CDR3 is TGTGCCAGCAAGCCAGGGGGACAGCCCCAGCATTTT. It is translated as CASKPGGQPQHF.

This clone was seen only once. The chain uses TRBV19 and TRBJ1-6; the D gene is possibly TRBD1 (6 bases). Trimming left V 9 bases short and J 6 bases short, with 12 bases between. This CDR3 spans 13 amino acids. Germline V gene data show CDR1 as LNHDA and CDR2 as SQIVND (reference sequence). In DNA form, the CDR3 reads TGTGCCAGCCAGACAGGCGGTAATTCACCCCTCCACTTT. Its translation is CASQTGGNSPLHF.

The CDR3 DNA follows: TGCAGCGTTGAGTCGGTTGGGCCAGAAAACTATGGCTACACCTTC. Its translation: CSVESVGPENYGYTF. The chain combines TRBV29-1 with TRBJ1-2, with D unclear. Germline CDR1 SQVTM, CDR2 ANQGSEA. Between the trimmed V and J ends, which lost 3 bases and 2 bases, there was a span of 16 bases. The CDR3 has 15 amino acids.

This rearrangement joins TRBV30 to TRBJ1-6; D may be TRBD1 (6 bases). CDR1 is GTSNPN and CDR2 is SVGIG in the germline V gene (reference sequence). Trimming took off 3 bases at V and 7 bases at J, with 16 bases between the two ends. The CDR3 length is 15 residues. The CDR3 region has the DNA TGTGCCTGGAGGGTTCCGGGACAACCGAATTCACCCCTCCACTTT. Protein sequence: CAWRVPGQPNSPLHF.

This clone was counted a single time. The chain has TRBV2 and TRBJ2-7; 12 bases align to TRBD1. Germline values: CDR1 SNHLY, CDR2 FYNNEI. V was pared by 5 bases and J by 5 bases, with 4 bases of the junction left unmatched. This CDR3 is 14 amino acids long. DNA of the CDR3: TGTGCCAGCAGTCGGGACAGGGGGCTGAACGAGCAGTACTTC. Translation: CASSRDRGLNEQYF.

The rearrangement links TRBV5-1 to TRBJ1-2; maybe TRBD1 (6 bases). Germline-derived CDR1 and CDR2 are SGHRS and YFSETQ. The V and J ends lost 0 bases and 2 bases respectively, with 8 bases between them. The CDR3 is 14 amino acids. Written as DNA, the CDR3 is TGCGCCAGCAGCTTGGTGCAGGGGAACTATGGCTACACCTTC. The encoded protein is CASSLVQGNYGYTF.

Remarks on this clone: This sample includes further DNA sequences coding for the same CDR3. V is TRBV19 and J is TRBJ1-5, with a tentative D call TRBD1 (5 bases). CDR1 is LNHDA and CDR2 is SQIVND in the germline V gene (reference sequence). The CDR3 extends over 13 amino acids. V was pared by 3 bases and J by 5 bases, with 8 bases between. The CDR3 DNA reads TGTGCCAGTAGTATTTTAGGGGATCAGCCCCAGCATTTT. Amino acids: CASSILGDQPQHF.

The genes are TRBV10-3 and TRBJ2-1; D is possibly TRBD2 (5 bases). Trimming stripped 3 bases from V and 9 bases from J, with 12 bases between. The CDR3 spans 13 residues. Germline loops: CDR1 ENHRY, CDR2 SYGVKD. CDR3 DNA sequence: TGTGCCATCAGTGACGGGGAAATCGGTGAGCAGTTCTTC. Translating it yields CAISDGEIGEQFF.

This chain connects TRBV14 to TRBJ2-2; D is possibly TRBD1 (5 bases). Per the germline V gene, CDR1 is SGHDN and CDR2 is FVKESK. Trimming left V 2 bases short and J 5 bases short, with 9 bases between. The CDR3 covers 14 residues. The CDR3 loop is CASSQQGATGELFF. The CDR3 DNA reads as TGTGCCAGCAGCCAACAAGGGGCGACCGGGGAGCTGTTTTTT.

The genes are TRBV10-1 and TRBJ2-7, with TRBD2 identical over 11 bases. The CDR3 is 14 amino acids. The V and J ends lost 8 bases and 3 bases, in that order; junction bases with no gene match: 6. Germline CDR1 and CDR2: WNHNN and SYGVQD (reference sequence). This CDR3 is CASLRLAGRYEQYF. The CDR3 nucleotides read TGCGCCAGCCTGAGACTAGCGGGGCGCTACGAGCAGTACTTC.

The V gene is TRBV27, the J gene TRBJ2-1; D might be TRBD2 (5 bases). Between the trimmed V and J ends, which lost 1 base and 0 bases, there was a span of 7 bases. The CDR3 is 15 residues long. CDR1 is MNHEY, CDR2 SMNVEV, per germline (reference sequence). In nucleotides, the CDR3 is TGTGCCAGCAGTTTATACGGGGTCTCCTACAATGAGCAGTTCTTC. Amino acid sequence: CASSLYGVSYNEQFF.

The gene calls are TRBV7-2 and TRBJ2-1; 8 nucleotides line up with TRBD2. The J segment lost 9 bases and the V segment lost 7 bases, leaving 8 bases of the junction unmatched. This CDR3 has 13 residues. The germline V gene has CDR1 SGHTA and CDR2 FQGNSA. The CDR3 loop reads CASTPGGLAEQFF. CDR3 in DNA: TGTGCCAGCACCCCGGGGGGGTTGGCTGAGCAGTTCTTC.

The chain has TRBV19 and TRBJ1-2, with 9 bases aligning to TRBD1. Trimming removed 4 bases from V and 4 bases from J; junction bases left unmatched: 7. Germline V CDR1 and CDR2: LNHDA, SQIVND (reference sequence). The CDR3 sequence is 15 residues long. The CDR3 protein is CASSTGQGPAYGYTF. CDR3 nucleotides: TGTGCCAGTAGTACAGGACAGGGGCCCGCCTATGGCTACACCTTC.

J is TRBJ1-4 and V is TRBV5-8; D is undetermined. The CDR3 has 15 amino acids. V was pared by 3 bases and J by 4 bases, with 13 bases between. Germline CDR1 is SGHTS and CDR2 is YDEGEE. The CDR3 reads CASSSPRRSNEKLFF. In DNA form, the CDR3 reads TGTGCCAGCAGCTCGCCTCGTAGGAGTAATGAAAAACTGTTTTTT.

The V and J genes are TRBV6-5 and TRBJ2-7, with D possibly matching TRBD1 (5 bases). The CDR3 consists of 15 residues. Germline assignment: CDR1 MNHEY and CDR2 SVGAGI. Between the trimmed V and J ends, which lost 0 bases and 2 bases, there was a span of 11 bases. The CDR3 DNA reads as TGTGCCAGCAGTTACTCTCAGGGCCTTCCCTACGAGCAGTACTTC. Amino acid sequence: CASSYSQGLPYEQYF.

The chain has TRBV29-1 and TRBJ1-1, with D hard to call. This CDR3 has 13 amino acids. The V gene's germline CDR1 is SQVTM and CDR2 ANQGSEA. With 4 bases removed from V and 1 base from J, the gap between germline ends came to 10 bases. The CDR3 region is CSVVQAANTEAFF. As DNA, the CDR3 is TGCAGCGTTGTCCAGGCAGCGAACACTGAAGCTTTCTTT.

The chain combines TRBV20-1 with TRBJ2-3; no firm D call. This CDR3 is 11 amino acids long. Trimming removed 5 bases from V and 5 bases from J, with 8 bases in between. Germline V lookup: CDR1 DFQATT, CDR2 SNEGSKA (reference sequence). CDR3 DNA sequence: TGCAGTGCTCCGGAGCAAGATACGCAGTATTTT. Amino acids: CSAPEQDTQYF.

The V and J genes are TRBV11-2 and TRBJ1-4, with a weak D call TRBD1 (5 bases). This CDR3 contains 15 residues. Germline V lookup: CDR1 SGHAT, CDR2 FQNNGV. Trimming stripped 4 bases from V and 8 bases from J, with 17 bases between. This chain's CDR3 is CASSSDSSGGEKLFF. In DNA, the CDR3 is TGTGCCAGCAGCTCCGACTCTTCGGGGGGGGAAAAACTGTTTTTT.

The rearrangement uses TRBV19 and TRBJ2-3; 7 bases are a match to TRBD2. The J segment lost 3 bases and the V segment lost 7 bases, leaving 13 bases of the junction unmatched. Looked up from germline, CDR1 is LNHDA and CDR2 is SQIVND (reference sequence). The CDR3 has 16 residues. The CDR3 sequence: CASTSGASGFTDTQYF. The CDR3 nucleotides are TGTGCCAGTACCTCAGGAGCTAGCGGATTTACAGATACGCAGTATTTT.

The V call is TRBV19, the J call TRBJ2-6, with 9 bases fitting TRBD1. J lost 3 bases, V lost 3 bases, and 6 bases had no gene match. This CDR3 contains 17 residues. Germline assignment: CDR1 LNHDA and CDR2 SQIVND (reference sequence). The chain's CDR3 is CASSIGQGSGGANVLTF. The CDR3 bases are TGTGCCAGTAGTATTGGACAGGGGTCGGGTGGGGCCAACGTCCTGACTTTC.

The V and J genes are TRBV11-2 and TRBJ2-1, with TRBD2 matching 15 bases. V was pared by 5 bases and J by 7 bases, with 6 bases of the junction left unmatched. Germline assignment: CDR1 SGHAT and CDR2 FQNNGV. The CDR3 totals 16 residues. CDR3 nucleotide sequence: TGTGCCAGCAGCAGGACTAGCGGGGGGGCTCGGAATGAGCAGTTCTTC. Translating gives CASSRTSGGARNEQFF.

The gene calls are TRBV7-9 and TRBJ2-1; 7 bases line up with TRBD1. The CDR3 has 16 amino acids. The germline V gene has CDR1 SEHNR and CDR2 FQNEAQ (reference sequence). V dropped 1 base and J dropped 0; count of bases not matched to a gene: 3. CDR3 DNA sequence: TGTGCCAGCAGCTTAGGGAAGGGGGCCTCCTACAATGAGCAGTTCTTC. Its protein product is CASSLGKGASYNEQFF.

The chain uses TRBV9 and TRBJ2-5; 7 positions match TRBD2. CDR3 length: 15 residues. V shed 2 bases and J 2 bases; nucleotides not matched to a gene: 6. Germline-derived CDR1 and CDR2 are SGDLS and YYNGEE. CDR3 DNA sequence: TGTGCCAGCAGCGTTGAGACTAGCTCTCAAGAGACCCAGTACTTC. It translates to CASSVETSSQETQYF.

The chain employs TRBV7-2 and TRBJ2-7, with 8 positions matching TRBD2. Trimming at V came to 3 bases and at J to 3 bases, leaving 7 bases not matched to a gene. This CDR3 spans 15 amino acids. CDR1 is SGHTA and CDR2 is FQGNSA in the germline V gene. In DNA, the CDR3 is TGTGCCAGCAGCTTCAGGGGACTAGGGGTCTACGAGCAGTACTTC. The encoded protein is CASSFRGLGVYEQYF.